This T cell receptor (beta chain) comes out of a study of blood T cells in healthy people across ages. V shed 8 bases, J shed 4 bases, and the junction held 14 bases outside the gene matches. This CDR3 has 15 amino acids. Germline V gene lookup returns CDR1 DFQATT and CDR2 SNEGSKA (reference sequence). With a J-beta primer mix and a sample-barcoded 5' primer, a second PCR ran 7 to 11 cycles. Tagging of each cDNA molecule was performed by a template-switch adaptor with 12 random nucleotides. TCRdb reprocessed the 5' RACE reads via MiXCR and lists one record per CDR3 protein. Found here are hundreds of thousands of distinct CDR3 sequences, around 32% of them singletons; the top ten hold approximately 15%.

Sequenced input: blood. This rearrangement joins TRBV20-1 to TRBJ2-3; TRBD2 matches 8 bases. The receptor was derived from a woman of 80 years or more in good health. The CDR3: CSSISGTSGPDTQYF. In DNA form, the CDR3 reads TGCAGTTCTATCTCCGGGACTAGTGGGCCAGATACGCAGTATTTT.